The rows below give T cell receptor beta chains drawn from one sample of a study of tumor-infiltrating lymphocytes in primary liver carcinoma. TCRdb re-called the multiplex PCR reads through MiXCR, storing one row per CDR3 protein. Among some 55,000 distinct CDR3 sequences, about 73% were seen once, and the ten largest hold about 25%. The sequenced sample consisted of liver tumor tissue from sampling region 2. The receptors here all came from a man aged 35 to 55 with primary liver carcinoma and hepatitis B virus infection. CDR3s include the opening cysteine and the closing phenylalanine or tryptophan. D genes are given only for firm matches. Clone size appears in some rows only: once, few, many, or a class for an expanded clone.

d_gene,v_gene,abundance,j_gene,CDR3nt,CDR3aa
-,TRBV24-1,-,TRBJ2-6,TGTGCCGCCCAACAGCCCAGGGCCCCCTCTGGGGCCAACGTCCTGACTTTC,CAAQQPRAPSGANVLTF
TRBD2,TRBV12-3/TRBV12-4,many,TRBJ2-1,TGTGCCAGCAGTTCCCTGACTAGCGGGAGGCCGGATGAGCAGTTCTTC,CASSSLTSGRPDEQFF
-,TRBV10-3,once,TRBJ2-1,TGTGCCATTAGACAGTGCCAGAGCTCCTACGAGCAGTTCTTC,CAIRQCQSSYEQFF
-,TRBV29-1,-,TRBJ1-5,TGCAGCGTTGCGACCCGGGGTGGTAACAACCAGCCCCAGCATTTT,CSVATRGGNNQPQHF
-,TRBV6-5,few,TRBJ2-2,TGTGCCAGCAGTTACAAACCTCGGGGGACCGGGGAGCTGTTTTTT,CASSYKPRGTGELFF
-,TRBV20-1,-,TRBJ1-2,TGCAGTGCTCGATGGGTCTATGGCTACACCTTC,CSARWVYGYTF
-,TRBV4-1,-,TRBJ2-7,TGCGCCAGCACCCAAGCAAGCGGATCCTACGAGCAGTACTTC,CASTQASGSYEQYF
-,TRBV12-3/TRBV12-4,-,TRBJ2-7,TGTGCCAGCAGTTTAGTAGCAGGGGGGGGCGAGCGGTACTTC,CASSLVAGGGERYF
TRBD1,TRBV28,many,TRBJ1-2,TGTGCCAGCAGTTTATGGGGACAGGGGGAAGACTATGGCTACACCTTC,CASSLWGQGEDYGYTF
TRBD2,TRBV6-5,-,TRBJ2-5,TGTGCCAACAGTACCGGGCTAGCGGCTTCGACCCAGTACTTC,CANSTGLAASTQYF
-,TRBV4-1,-,TRBJ2-7,TGCGCCAGCAGCCCTCGTGAAGGGGGCTCCTACGAGCAGTACTTC,CASSPREGGSYEQYF
-,TRBV28,-,TRBJ1-2,TGTGCCAACGCGGATAGCAACTATGGTTACACCTTC,CANADSNYGYTF
-,TRBV6-1,-,TRBJ2-3,TGTGCCAGCAGTGCCGGAAAGGGAATAGCGAGGACAGATACGCAGTATTTT,CASSAGKGIARTDTQYF
-,TRBV11-2,-,TRBJ2-7,TGTACCGGCAGCTTAACTGACACTGCCTACGAGCAATACTTC,CTGSLTDTAYEQYF
-,TRBV7-2,-,TRBJ1-1,TGTGCCAGCAGCTTAGTCTATGGGGCGGCCACTGAAGCTTTCTTT,CASSLVYGAATEAFF
-,TRBV14,-,TRBJ2-1,TGTGTCAGCAGCCAAGGTCTTAGGTCCTACGATGAGCAGTTCTTC,CVSSQGLRSYDEQFF
TRBD1,TRBV6-6,-,TRBJ1-6,TGTGCCAGCGGACCACTGGACAGGGGAGAAAATTCACCCCTCCACTTT,CASGPLDRGENSPLHF
-,TRBV4-1,-,TRBJ2-1,TGCGCCAGCAGCCAAGGCCTGGTGGAGAGCTCCTACAATGTGCAGTTCTTC,CASSQGLVESSYNVQFF
-,TRBV4-1,-,TRBJ2-2,TGCGCCAGTAGTATCCGGGACTGCACCGGGGAGCTGTTTTTT,CASSIRDCTGELFF